This T cell receptor beta chain was recorded in a study of CD8+ T cells in alopecia areata. Germline CDR1 reads SNHLY; CDR2 reads FYNNEI. The CDR3 totals 14 residues. V lost 6 bases, J lost 5 bases, and 6 bases stayed unmatched. Isolated RNA was reverse transcribed into cDNA used as the sequencing template. Profiled with immunoSEQ multiplex PCR; TCRdb holds only in-frame clones, not every one. The table has about 180,000 clones, around 64% seen once. This sample comprised CD8+ T cells sorted from blood, obtained at week 0. V and J are TRBV2 and TRBJ1-4; TRBD1 matches 7 bases. This receptor was identified in a human donor with alopecia areata. Here the CDR3 DNA reads TGTGCCAGCAGACAGACAGGGAGCAATGAAAAACTGTTTTTT. It yields the protein CASRQTGSNEKLFF.